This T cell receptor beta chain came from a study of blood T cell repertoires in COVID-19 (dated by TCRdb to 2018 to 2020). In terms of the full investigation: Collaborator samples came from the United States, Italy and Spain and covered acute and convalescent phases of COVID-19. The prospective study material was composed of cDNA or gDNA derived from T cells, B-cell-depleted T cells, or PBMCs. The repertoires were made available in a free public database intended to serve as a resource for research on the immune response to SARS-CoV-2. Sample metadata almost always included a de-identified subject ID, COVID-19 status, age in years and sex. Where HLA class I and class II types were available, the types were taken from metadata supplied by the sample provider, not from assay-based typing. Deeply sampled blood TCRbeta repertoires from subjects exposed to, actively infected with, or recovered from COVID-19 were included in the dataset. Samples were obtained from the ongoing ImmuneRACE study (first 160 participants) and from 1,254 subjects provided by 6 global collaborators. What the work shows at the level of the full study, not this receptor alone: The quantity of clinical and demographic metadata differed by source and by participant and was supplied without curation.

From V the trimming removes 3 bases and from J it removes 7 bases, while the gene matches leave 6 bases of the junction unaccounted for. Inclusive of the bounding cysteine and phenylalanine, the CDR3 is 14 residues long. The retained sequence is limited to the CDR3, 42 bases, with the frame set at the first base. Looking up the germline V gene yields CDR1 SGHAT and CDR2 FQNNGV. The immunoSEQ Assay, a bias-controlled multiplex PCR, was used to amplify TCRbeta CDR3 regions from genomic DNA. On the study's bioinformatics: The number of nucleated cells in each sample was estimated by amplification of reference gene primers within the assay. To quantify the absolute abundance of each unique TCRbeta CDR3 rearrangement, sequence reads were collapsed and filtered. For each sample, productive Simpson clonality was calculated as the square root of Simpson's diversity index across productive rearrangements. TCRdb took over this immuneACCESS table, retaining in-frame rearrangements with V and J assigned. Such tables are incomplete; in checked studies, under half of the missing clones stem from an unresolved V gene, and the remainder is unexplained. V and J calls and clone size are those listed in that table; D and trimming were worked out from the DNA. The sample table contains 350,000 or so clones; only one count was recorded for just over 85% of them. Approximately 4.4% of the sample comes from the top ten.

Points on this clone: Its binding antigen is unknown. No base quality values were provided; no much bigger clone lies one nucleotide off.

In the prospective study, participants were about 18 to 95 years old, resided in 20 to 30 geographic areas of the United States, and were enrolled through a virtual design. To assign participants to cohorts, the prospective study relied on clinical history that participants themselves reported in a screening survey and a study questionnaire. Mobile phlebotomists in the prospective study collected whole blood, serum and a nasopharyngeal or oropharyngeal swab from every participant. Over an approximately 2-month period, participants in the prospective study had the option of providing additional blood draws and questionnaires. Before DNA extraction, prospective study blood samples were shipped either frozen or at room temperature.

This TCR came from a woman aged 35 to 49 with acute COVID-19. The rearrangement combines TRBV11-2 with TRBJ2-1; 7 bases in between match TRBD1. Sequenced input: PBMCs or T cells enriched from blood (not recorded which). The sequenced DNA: TGTGCCAGCAGCTTTGGCAGGGGGTGGAATGAGCAGTTCTTC. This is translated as CASSFGRGWNEQFF. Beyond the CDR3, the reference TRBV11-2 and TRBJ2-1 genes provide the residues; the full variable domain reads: EAGVAQSPRYKIIEKRQSVAFWCNPISGHATLYWYQQILGQGPKLLIQFQNNGVVDDSQLPKDRFSAERLKGVDSTLKIQPAKLEDSAVYLCASSFGRGWNEQFFGPGTRLTVL.